The present entry profiles one T cell receptor (beta chain) with its context. Source study methods: Amplification with reference gene primers provided the estimates of nucleated cell counts. The repertoire was sequenced with immunoSEQ multiplex PCR; TCRdb's copy has only in-frame clones and lacks some. V, J and clone size reflect that table, while D and trimming were determined from the DNA. The sample has tens of thousands of clones; about 90% are singletons. The sample comes from a study of blood T cell repertoires in COVID-19. Study-wide background: Sites across the United States, Italy and Spain contributed samples from acute and convalescent COVID-19. Nucleic acid was either cDNA or gDNA, and it came from T cells, B-cell-depleted T cells, or PBMCs.

Source material: peripheral blood. This clonotype was sampled from a man aged 55 to 69 with acute or convalescent COVID-19.

The CDR3 nucleotides read TGTGCCAGCACCCTTCAGACAGGGTCCAACACTGAAGCTTTCTTT. Amino acid sequence: CASTLQTGSNTEAFF. The chain links TRBV2 to TRBJ1-1; TRBD1 aligns across 7 bases. V shed 7 bases, J shed 2 bases, and the junction held 10 bases outside the gene matches. CDR1 is SNHLY, CDR2 FYNNEI, per germline. This CDR3 comprises 15 residues.